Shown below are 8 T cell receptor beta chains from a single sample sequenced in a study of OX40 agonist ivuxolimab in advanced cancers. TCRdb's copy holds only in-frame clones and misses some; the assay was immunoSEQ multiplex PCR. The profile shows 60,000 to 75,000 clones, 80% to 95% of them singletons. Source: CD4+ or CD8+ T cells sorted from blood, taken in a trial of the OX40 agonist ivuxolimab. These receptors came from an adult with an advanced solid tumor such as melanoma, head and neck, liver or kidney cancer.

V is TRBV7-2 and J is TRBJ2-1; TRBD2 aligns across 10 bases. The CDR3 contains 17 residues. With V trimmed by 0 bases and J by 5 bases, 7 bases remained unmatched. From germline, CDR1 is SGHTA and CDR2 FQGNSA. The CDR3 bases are TGTGCCAGCAGCTTAGCGCGGAGCGGGAGGGAGGACAATGAGCAGTTCTTC. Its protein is CASSLARSGREDNEQFF. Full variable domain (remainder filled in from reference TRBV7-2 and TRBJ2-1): GAGVSQSPSNKVTEKGKDVELRCDPISGHTALYWYRQSLGQGLEFLIYFQGNSAPDKSGLPSDRFSAERTGGSVSTLTIQRTQQEDSAVYLCASSLARSGREDNEQFFGPGTRLTVL.

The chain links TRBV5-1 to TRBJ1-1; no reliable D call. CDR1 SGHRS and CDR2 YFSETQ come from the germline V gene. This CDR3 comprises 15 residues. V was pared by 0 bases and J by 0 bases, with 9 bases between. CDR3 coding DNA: TGCGCCAGCAGCTTGGTTCCAGGAATGAACACTGAAGCTTTCTTT. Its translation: CASSLVPGMNTEAFF.

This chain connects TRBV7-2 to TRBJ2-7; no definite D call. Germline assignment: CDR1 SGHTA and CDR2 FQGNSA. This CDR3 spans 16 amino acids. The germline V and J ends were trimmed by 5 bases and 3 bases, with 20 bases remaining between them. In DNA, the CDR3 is TGTGCCAGCAGCCTTCACCTAGAATCATGGGTCTACGAGCAGTACTTC. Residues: CASSLHLESWVYEQYF. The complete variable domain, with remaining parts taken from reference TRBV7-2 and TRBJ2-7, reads GAGVSQSPSNKVTEKGKDVELRCDPISGHTALYWYRQSLGQGLEFLIYFQGNSAPDKSGLPSDRFSAERTGGSVSTLTIQRTQQEDSAVYLCASSLHLESWVYEQYFGPGTRLTVT.

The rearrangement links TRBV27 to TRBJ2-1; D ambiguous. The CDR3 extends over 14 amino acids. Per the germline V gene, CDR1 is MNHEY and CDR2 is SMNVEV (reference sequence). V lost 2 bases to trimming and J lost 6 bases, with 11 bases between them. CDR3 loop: CASSLAPSINEQFF. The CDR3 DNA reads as TGTGCCAGCAGTTTAGCCCCCTCCATCAATGAGCAGTTCTTC.

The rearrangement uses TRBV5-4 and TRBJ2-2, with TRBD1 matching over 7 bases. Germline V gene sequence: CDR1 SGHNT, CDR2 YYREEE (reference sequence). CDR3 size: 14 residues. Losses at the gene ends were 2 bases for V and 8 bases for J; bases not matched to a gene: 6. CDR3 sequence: CASSFPGGFGELFF. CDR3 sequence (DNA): TGTGCCAGCAGCTTTCCAGGGGGATTTGGGGAGCTGTTTTTT.

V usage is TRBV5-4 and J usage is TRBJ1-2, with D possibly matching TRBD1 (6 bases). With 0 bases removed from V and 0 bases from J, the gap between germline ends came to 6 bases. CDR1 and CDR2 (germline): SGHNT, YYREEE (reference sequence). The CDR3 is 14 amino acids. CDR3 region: CASSLDRANYGYTF. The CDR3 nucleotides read TGTGCCAGCAGCTTGGACAGGGCTAACTATGGCTACACCTTC.

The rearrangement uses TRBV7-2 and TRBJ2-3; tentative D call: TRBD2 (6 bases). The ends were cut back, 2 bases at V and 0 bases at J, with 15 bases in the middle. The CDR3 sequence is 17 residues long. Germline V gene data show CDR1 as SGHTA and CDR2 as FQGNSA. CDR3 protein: CASSLPRAGTSTDTQYF. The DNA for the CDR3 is TGTGCCAGCAGCTTACCACGCGCCGGGACTAGCACAGATACGCAGTATTTT.

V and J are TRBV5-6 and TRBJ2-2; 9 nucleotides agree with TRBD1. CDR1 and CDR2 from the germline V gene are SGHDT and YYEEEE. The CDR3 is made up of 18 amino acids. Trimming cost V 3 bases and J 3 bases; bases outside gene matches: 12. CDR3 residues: CASSYSTGGWDYTGELFF. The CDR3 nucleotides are TGTGCCAGCAGCTACAGCACAGGGGGCTGGGACTACACCGGGGAGCTGTTTTTT. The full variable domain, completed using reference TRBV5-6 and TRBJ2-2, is DAGVTQSPTHLIKTRGQQVTLRCSPKSGHDTVSWYQQALGQGPQFIFQYYEEEERQRGNFPDRFSGHQFPNYSSELNVNALLLGDSALYLCASSYSTGGWDYTGELFFGEGSRLTVL.